This T cell receptor beta chain was profiled in a study of OX40 agonist ivuxolimab in advanced cancers. Study context: It was permissible to have had prior anti-PD-1, anti-PD-L1 or anti-CTLA-4 therapy, and around 41% had some. Findings and limits, study-wide: With doses of 0.1-3.0 mg/kg, partial responders showed among the lowest clonal expansion.

Worth noting for this clone: No antigen is known for it.

CDR3 length: 14 amino acids. Looked up from germline, CDR1 is SGHDT and CDR2 is YYEEEE. Trimming at V came to 4 bases and at J to 4 bases, leaving 7 bases not matched to a gene. Method: immunoSEQ multiplex PCR; TCRdb's copy keeps in-frame clones and lacks some. The sample lists some 50,000 clones; 70% to 85% were seen once. This TCR derives from an adult with an advanced solid tumor such as melanoma, head and neck, liver or kidney cancer. The sequenced sample was CD4+ or CD8+ T cells sorted from blood, obtained in a trial of the OX40 agonist ivuxolimab. This chain uses TRBV5-6 with TRBJ2-5; 7 bases match TRBD1. The CDR3 loop is CASSRRGWGETQYF. DNA for the CDR3: TGTGCCAGCAGCCGCAGGGGGTGGGGAGAGACCCAGTACTTC. Full variable domain (outside the CDR3, taken from reference TRBV5-6 and TRBJ2-5): DAGVTQSPTHLIKTRGQQVTLRCSPKSGHDTVSWYQQALGQGPQFIFQYYEEEERQRGNFPDRFSGHQFPNYSSELNVNALLLGDSALYLCASSRRGWGETQYFGPGTRLLVL.